A single sample gave rise to the 18 T cell receptor beta chains below, sequenced in a study of tumor and adjacent non-tumor tissue in lung cancer. A modified ARM-PCR protocol with three rounds of nested PCR amplified TCRbeta. TCRdb re-derived calls from the multiplex PCR reads in MiXCR, one entry per CDR3 protein. The sample records approximately 82,000 distinct CDR3 sequences, 76% being singletons. No cell sorting was done before RNA was extracted from the tissue. More than 3 cm separated this lung sample from the edge of the tumor. The sample consisted of distant non-tumor lung tissue. These TCRs come from a man aged 65 to 85 with non-small cell lung cancer.

Notes on this clonotype: The conserved final phenylalanine or tryptophan is absent from the CDR3, which likely points to a read error. This chain joins TRBV5-4 and TRBJ2-1; no clear D. The CDR3 length is 15 residues. Germline CDR1 reads SGHNT; CDR2 reads YYREEE (reference sequence). Trimming cost V 2 bases and J 5 bases, with 14 bases left between them. The CDR3 bases are TGTGCCAGCAGCTTCTCATCCCAGATGAACAATGAGCAGTTCGTC. As protein: CASSFSSQMNNEQFV.

Comment on this clonotype: One end of the junction is discordant with germline, which a read error may explain. This chain joins TRBV4-2 and TRBJ1-1; tentatively, D is TRBD1 (5 bases). The CDR3 consists of 15 residues. Germline CDR1 and CDR2: LGHNA and YNFKEQ. CDR3 sequence (DNA): TGTGCAAGCAGCAAGGGGATTGAGGGTGGTACTGAAGCTTTCTTT. As protein: CASSKGIEGGTEAFF.

This chain connects TRBV5-6 to TRBJ2-5, with 8 bases identical to TRBD1. This CDR3 region has 16 residues. V shed 8 bases and J 5 bases; nucleotides not matched to a gene: 17. The germline CDR1 and CDR2 sequences are SGHDT and YYEEEE. This CDR3 reads CASSLNGQGPWETQYF. CDR3 bases: TGTGCCAGTAGCCTGAACGGACAGGGACCTTGGGAGACCCAGTACTTC.

Points on this clonotype: One end of the junction does not line up with germline, which may come from a read error. The rearrangement uses TRBV6-2 or TRBV6-3 and TRBJ2-1; 8 bases agree with TRBD2. The CDR3 runs 14 residues. Germline V gene lookup returns CDR1 MNHEY and CDR2 SVGEGT. In DNA form, the CDR3 reads TGTGCCAGTTCAGCGGGAGAGTCCTACAAAGAGCAGTTCTTC. This gives the protein CASSAGESYKEQFF.

This clonotype qualifies as medium-sized. The chain combines TRBV6-6 with TRBJ1-1; D call uncertain. The CDR3 sequence is 17 residues long. Per germline, CDR1 MNHNY and CDR2 SVGAGI (reference sequence). Trimming took 2 bases from V and 3 from J, leaving 19 bases between them. The CDR3 DNA reads as TGTGCCAGCAGTTACCCCGTTAGCTCCGGGTTGGACACTGAAGCTTTCTTT. Translated, it gives CASSYPVSSGLDTEAFF.

The chain couples TRBV4-3 to TRBJ2-7; D remains unclear. The CDR3 is 15 amino acids. Trimming removed 4 bases at V and 1 base at J, with 14 bases between. Germline V gene sequence: CDR1 LGHNA, CDR2 YSLEER. CDR3 loop: CASSLVYPSSYEQYF. CDR3 DNA sequence: TGCGCCAGCAGCCTAGTTTATCCGTCATCCTACGAGCAGTACTTC.

Concerning this clonotype itself: One base away lies a much larger clone, so this may be a sequencing read error. This chain connects TRBV11-2 to TRBJ2-5; D is uncertain. Trimming stripped 4 bases from V and 6 bases from J, with 6 bases between. Germline CDR1 reads SGHAT; CDR2 reads FQNNGV. CDR3 length equals 11 residues. The CDR3 region is CASSYEKTQYF. The CDR3 region has the DNA TGTGCCAGCAGCTACGAAAAGACCCAGTACTTC.

This clonotype came up a few times. A much larger clone differs from this one at a single base, so this may be a read error. The chain has TRBV29-1 and TRBJ1-1; TRBD1 matches at 7 bases. CDR1 SQVTM and CDR2 ANQGSEA come from the germline V gene. The CDR3 sequence is 13 residues long. The ends lost 7 bases at V and 4 bases at J; junction bases unmatched: 9. The chain's CDR3 is CSGGTALSTEAFF. CDR3 coding DNA: TGCAGCGGAGGGACAGCCCTGAGCACTGAAGCTTTCTTT.

The chain joins TRBV29-1 to TRBJ2-1, with a possible D match to TRBD1 (5 bases). The CDR3 is made up of 15 amino acids. Deletions cut 5 bases from V and 3 bases from J, with 17 bases between. CDR1 and CDR2 (germline): SQVTM, ANQGSEA. Here the CDR3 reads CSVTQWTRGYNEQFF. The CDR3 region has the DNA TGCAGCGTTACCCAGTGGACAAGGGGCTACAATGAGCAGTTCTTC.

About this clonotype itself: A read error is possible here, since a much larger clone lies one base away. This chain joins TRBV30 and TRBJ1-2; tentative D call: TRBD1 (5 bases). V was trimmed by 5 bases and J by 9 bases, leaving 16 bases between them. This CDR3 region has 12 residues. Germline CDR1 and CDR2: GTSNPN and SVGIG (reference sequence). Here the CDR3 reads CAWEYGARCYTF. DNA of the CDR3: TGTGCCTGGGAATACGGGGCCAGGTGCTACACCTTC. The whole variable domain, filled in from reference TRBV30 and TRBJ1-2, reads SQTIHQWPATLVQPVGSPLSLECTVEGTSNPNLYWYRQAAGRGLQLLFYSVGIGQISSEVPQNLSASRPQDRQFILSSKKLLLSDSGFYLCAWEYGARCYTFGSGTRLTVV.

This chain links TRBV12-3 or TRBV12-4 with TRBJ2-7; D call uncertain. This CDR3 is 14 amino acids long. V gave up 3 bases and J gave up 1 base, with 10 bases separating them. CDR3 residues: CASSFPKRSYEQYF. CDR3 nucleotide sequence: TGTGCCAGCAGTTTCCCCAAACGGTCCTACGAGCAGTACTTC.

V usage is TRBV29-1 and J usage is TRBJ2-5; unclear D gene. The V end was cut by 7 bases, the J end by 2 bases, with 23 bases between. Germline CDR1 is SQVTM and CDR2 is ANQGSEA. The CDR3 totals 16 residues. CDR3 region: CSAEPYLRRGQETQYF. CDR3 sequence (DNA): TGCAGCGCCGAGCCCTACCTCCGGAGAGGTCAAGAGACCCAGTACTTC. Together with reference TRBV29-1 and TRBJ2-5, the CDR3 gives the full variable domain: SAVISQKPSRDICQRGTSLTIQCQVDSQVTMMFWYRQQPGQSLTLIATANQGSEATYESGFVIDKFPISRPNLTFSTLTVSNMSPEDSSIYLCSAEPYLRRGQETQYFGPGTRLLVL.

As concerns this clonotype: The CDR3 ends on some other residue instead of the conserved phenylalanine or tryptophan, so this is likely a read error. This chain links TRBV28 with TRBJ2-5, with a weak D call TRBD2 (5 bases). Looked up from germline, CDR1 is MDHEN and CDR2 is SYDVKM. CDR3 length: 16 amino acids. Trimming stripped 5 bases from V and 1 base from J, with 17 bases between. CDR3 nucleotide sequence: TGTGCCAGCAGTATGAGGGCGCTTCCCCCCCAAGAGACCCAGTACTTA. It encodes CASSMRALPPQETQYL.

The CDR3 protein is CASSEWDRAPSTSPLHF. Written as DNA, the CDR3 is TGTGCCAGCAGCGAATGGGACAGGGCCCCATCTACTTCACCCCTCCACTTT. The J gene is TRBJ1-6, the V gene TRBV11-2; 9 bases are shared with TRBD1. This CDR3 is built from 17 residues. The V segment lost 5 bases and the J segment 9 bases; nucleotides outside the gene matches: 14. Germline V gene lookup returns CDR1 SGHAT and CDR2 FQNNGV.

As for this clonotype: One junction end does not reproduce the germline sequence, and a read error may be involved. The chain is built from TRBV6-1 and TRBJ2-1, with D perhaps matching TRBD1 (5 bases). The CDR3 contains 17 residues. CDR1 MNHNS and CDR2 SASEGT come from the germline V gene. The CDR3 is CANSDDVGLFGYNEQFF. CDR3 coding DNA: TGTGCCAACAGTGATGACGTGGGGCTCTTTGGCTACAATGAGCAGTTCTTC.

In this sample, this clonotype turned up a few times. A much bigger clone sits one base away, suggesting this may be a read error. CDR3 sequence reads: CASSQATGRRTGKLFF. The CDR3 DNA is TGCGCCAGCAGCCAGGCAACAGGGCGGCGGACTGGAAAACTGTTTTTT. V is TRBV4-3 and J is TRBJ1-4; tentative D call: TRBD1 (6 bases). This CDR3 contains 16 residues. CDR1 and CDR2 (germline): LGHNA, YSLEER. V was trimmed by 3 bases and J by 10 bases, leaving 21 bases between them.

As regards this clonotype: The junction shows a germline mismatch at one end, possibly a read error. CDR3 region: CARSRRGSGNEETQYF. The CDR3, as DNA: TGTGCCAGGAGCCGCCGAGGTAGCGGTAATGAGGAGACCCAATACTTC. J is TRBJ2-5 and V is TRBV4-2; tentatively, D is TRBD2 (6 bases). CDR3 length: 16 amino acids. Germline CDR1 is LGHNA and CDR2 is YNFKEQ.

On this clonotype itself: Compared with germline, one end of the junction differs, possibly owing to a read error. The chain couples TRBV5-6 to TRBJ1-2; 7 bases line up with TRBD1. The CDR3 spans 17 residues. The germline gives CDR1 SGHDT, CDR2 YYEEEE. The CDR3 protein is CASSLRDRDRPYYGYIF. DNA for the CDR3: TGTGCCAGCAGCCTCAGAGACAGGGATCGTCCTTACTATGGCTACATCTTC. Drawing the rest from reference TRBV5-6 and TRBJ1-2, the complete variable domain is DAGVTQSPTHLIKTRGQQVTLRCSPKSGHDTVSWYQQALGQGPQFIFQYYEEEERQRGNFPDRFSGHQFPNYSSELNVNALLLGDSALYLCASSLRDRDRPYYGYIFGSGTRLTVV.